A selection of T cell receptor beta chains follows, all from one sample in a study of cytomegalovirus exposure and HLA in healthy donors. Clones were read by immunoSEQ multiplex PCR, and TCRdb kept only the in-frame ones, dropping some. Of about 250,000 clones listed, about 90% are singletons. The sequenced sample consisted of PBMCs. These TCRs come from a man aged 18 to 35 in good health and CMV-seropositive. Both conserved end residues are part of each CDR3. The D gene is left open where the match is weak.

-	TRBV7-9	TRBJ2-6	CASSPWSGPGANVLTF	TGTGCCAGCAGCCCGTGGTCCGGCCCTGGGGCCAACGTCCTGACTTTC
-	TRBV5-1	TRBJ1-4	CASSSANREKLFF	TGCGCCAGCAGCTCGGCGAACCGGGAAAAACTGTTTTTT
-	TRBV28	TRBJ2-3	CASSKIQTDTQYF	TGTGCCAGCAGTAAAATACAGACAGATACGCAGTATTTT
TRBD2	TRBV4-3	TRBJ2-1	CASSQDSLKDLDWSGRNNEQFF	TGCGCCAGCAGCCAAGACAGCCTAAAGGACCTAGATTGGAGCGGGAGAAACAATGAGCAGTTCTTC
-	TRBV7-9	TRBJ1-3	CASSLGRAGNTIYF	TGTGCCAGCAGCTTAGGCAGGGCTGGAAACACCATATATTTT
TRBD1	TRBV6-6	TRBJ1-4	CASSYFQGATNEKLFF	TGTGCCAGCAGTTACTTCCAGGGGGCAACTAATGAAAAACTGTTTTTT
TRBD1	TRBV27	TRBJ2-5	CASSPRDRQETQYF	TGTGCCAGCAGTCCCCGGGACAGACAAGAGACCCAGTACTTC
-	TRBV7-3	TRBJ2-1	CASSLNRRSEQFF	TGTGCCAGCAGCTTAAATCGGCGGAGTGAGCAGTTCTTC
-	TRBV30	TRBJ1-1	CAWGTPGVGSMNTEAFF	TGTGCCTGGGGGACCCCAGGGGTAGGGTCAATGAACACTGAAGCTTTCTTT
-	TRBV7-2	TRBJ1-2	CASSAVGNYGYTF	TGTGCCAGCAGCGCAGTCGGGAACTATGGCTACACCTTC
-	TRBV6-5	TRBJ2-7	CASSYSQVRYEQYF	TGTGCCAGCAGTTACTCACAGGTTCGGTACGAGCAGTACTTC